This T cell receptor (beta chain) was identified during a study of blood T cell repertoires in COVID-19. Assay used: immunoSEQ multiplex PCR; TCRdb lists only in-frame clones, some missing. Here the sample spans about 200,000 clones, 86% being singletons. Germline CDR1 is KGHSH and CDR2 is LQKENI. With V trimmed by 3 bases and J by 2 bases, 5 bases remained unmatched. The CDR3 has 16 amino acids. This chain uses TRBV18 with TRBJ2-1, with 9 bases that match TRBD1. The clonotype originates from a woman in her 70s with acute or convalescent COVID-19. Sample: peripheral blood. The CDR3 nucleotides read TGTGCCAGCTCACCCTCGGGACAGGGCCCCTACAATGAGCAGTTCTTC. Its protein product is CASSPSGQGPYNEQFF.